This entry lists 9 T cell receptor beta chains sequenced from one sample in a study of CD8 T cells in Susac syndrome. Reverse transcription of roughly 0.45 to 1 ug RNA was carried out with random hexamers. TCRdb redid the calling of the immunoSEQ multiplex PCR reads with MiXCR, one entry per CDR3 protein. The profile shows some 200,000 distinct CDR3 sequences, roughly 92% of them singletons. The source material was CD8+ T cells from PBMCs. Receptor source: a human donor with multiple sclerosis.

The chain employs TRBV30 and TRBJ1-5, with D perhaps TRBD1 (5 bases). This CDR3 contains 14 residues. Germline CDR1 GTSNPN, CDR2 SVGIG (reference sequence). Trimming took 5 bases from V and 6 from J, leaving 17 bases between them. The CDR3 region is CAWAQGGRAQPQHF. CDR3 DNA sequence: TGTGCCTGGGCCCAGGGTGGGAGGGCTCAGCCCCAGCATTTT.

There are a few counts of this clonotype. This rearrangement joins TRBV5-6 to TRBJ1-6, with 7 bases aligning to TRBD1. The CDR3 has 16 amino acids. The V gene end was trimmed by 6 bases and the J gene end by 7 bases; junction bases not matched to a gene: 13. Germline loops: CDR1 SGHDT, CDR2 YYEEEE. The CDR3 sequence is CASTPQAGGENSPLHF. CDR3 nucleotides: TGTGCCAGCACCCCCCAGGCAGGGGGGGAGAATTCACCCCTCCACTTT.

The chain employs TRBV6-2 or TRBV6-3 and TRBJ2-1, with 7 bases that match TRBD2. From germline, CDR1 is MNHEY and CDR2 SVGEGT. The CDR3 length is 15 residues. V gave up 1 base and J gave up 8 bases; unmatched junction bases: 8. The CDR3 sequence: CASSYWAGVRDEQFF. For the CDR3, the DNA is TGTGCCAGCAGTTACTGGGCGGGAGTAAGGGATGAGCAGTTCTTC.

The chain uses TRBV12-3 or TRBV12-4 and TRBJ2-3; TRBD2 aligns across 7 bases. V was clipped by 6 bases and J by 4 bases; unmatched bases: 7. This CDR3 is 14 amino acids long. The CDR3, as DNA: TGTGCCAGCAGCGTCCGGGGGGAGTCAGATACGCAGTATTTT. Its protein is CASSVRGESDTQYF.

This chain connects TRBV30 to TRBJ2-1, with 11 bases aligning to TRBD1. Germline CDR1 GTSNPN, CDR2 SVGIG (reference sequence). The CDR3 consists of 14 residues. V lost 5 bases to trimming and J lost 6 bases; unmatched junction nucleotides: 6. Written as DNA, the CDR3 is TGTGCCTGGGGACAGGGGGCATCGGGCAATGAGCAGTTCTTC. It is translated as CAWGQGASGNEQFF.

The sample holds a few counts of this clonotype. The gene calls are TRBV7-9 and TRBJ1-2; no firm D call. The CDR3 extends over 12 amino acids. V shed 5 bases and J shed 1 base, with 5 bases lying between them. Germline CDR1 reads SEHNR; CDR2 reads FQNEAQ (reference sequence). The CDR3 DNA sequence: TGTGCCAGCAGCCAAGTTAACTATGGCTACACCTTC. The encoded protein is CASSQVNYGYTF.

This clonotype was detected only a few times. The chain is built from TRBV7-9 and TRBJ2-1; 7 bases are a match to TRBD2. Looked up from germline, CDR1 is SEHNR and CDR2 is FQNEAQ (reference sequence). The CDR3 contains 15 residues. After removal of 2 bases from V and 4 bases from J, the junction contained 5 bases not matched to a gene. DNA of the CDR3: TGTGCCAGCAGCTTACTAGCGGATGAATACAATGAGCAGTTCTTC. Translated: CASSLLADEYNEQFF.

The V gene is TRBV30, the J gene TRBJ2-7; D is undetermined. The CDR3 length is 14 residues. V was shortened by 5 bases and J by 4 bases, with 18 bases between the two germline ends. Germline V gene sequence: CDR1 GTSNPN, CDR2 SVGIG (reference sequence). CDR3 coding DNA: TGTGCCTGGGGCGAGGTGGCCATAGGGTACGAGCAGTACTTC. It codes for CAWGEVAIGYEQYF.

This chain links TRBV3-1 with TRBJ2-1; TRBD2 matches at 9 bases. From germline, CDR1 is LGHDT and CDR2 YNNKEL (reference sequence). The CDR3 contains 18 residues. J gave up 8 bases and V 3 bases, and 17 bases lay outside the gene matches. This CDR3 reads CASSQLTSGGRALHEQFF. The CDR3 DNA reads as TGTGCCAGCAGCCAGCTTACCAGTGGCGGGAGGGCCCTCCATGAGCAGTTCTTC.